This passage covers 10 T cell receptor beta chains from one sample sequenced in a study of control samples from healthy donors and cancer patients. Only in-frame clones appear in the TCRdb table, and some are missing; sequencing was by immunoSEQ multiplex PCR. The table lists 400,000 to 500,000 clones, approximately 90% of them singletons, with 5% to 7% in the top ten. The sample was PBMCs. The receptor set was obtained from a man in his forties or fifties with head and neck cancer.

The CDR3 loop is CASSLLAGESGDTQYF. The DNA for the CDR3 is TGCGCCAGCAGCTTGCTAGCGGGAGAGTCGGGAGATACGCAGTATTTT. The chain is built from TRBV5-1 and TRBJ2-3, with 10 bases that match TRBD2. The CDR3 sequence is 16 residues long. Losses at the gene ends were 1 base for V and 5 bases for J; bases not matched to a gene: 7. Germline V gene data show CDR1 as SGHRS and CDR2 as YFSETQ.

This chain links TRBV6-5 with TRBJ2-4; unclear D gene. Trimming removed 2 bases at V and 7 bases at J, with 9 bases between. Germline V gene lookup returns CDR1 MNHEY and CDR2 SVGAGI. The CDR3 contains 13 residues. CDR3 sequence: CASSYLGANIQYF. The CDR3 DNA sequence: TGTGCCAGCAGTTACCTCGGAGCCAACATTCAGTACTTC.

The rearrangement links TRBV5-1 to TRBJ2-6; perhaps D is TRBD1 or TRBD2 (5 bases each). Trimming pared 0 bases from V and 3 bases from J, leaving 10 bases between. The germline gives CDR1 SGHRS, CDR2 YFSETQ. This CDR3 spans 16 amino acids. The CDR3 DNA follows: TGCGCCAGCAGCTTGGTCAGGGAGAGTGGGGCCAACGTCCTGACTTTC. Translating it yields CASSLVRESGANVLTF.

The CDR3 loop reads CASSPEPQGPTYEQYF. The CDR3 nucleotides are TGTGCCAGCAGCCCGGAACCCCAGGGACCGACCTACGAGCAGTACTTC. V gene TRBV9 combines with J gene TRBJ2-7; D might be TRBD1 or TRBD2, each matching 5 bases. V was cut by 4 bases and J by 2 bases, with 19 bases left in between. The CDR3 runs to 16 residues. Germline values: CDR1 SGDLS, CDR2 YYNGEE.

This rearrangement joins TRBV29-1 to TRBJ2-7; 9 nucleotides line up with TRBD1. CDR3 size: 13 residues. Trimming at V came to 6 bases and at J to 0 bases, leaving 3 bases not matched to a gene. Germline V gene sequence: CDR1 SQVTM, CDR2 ANQGSEA. CDR3 sequence reads: CSVGQGSSYEQYF. Written as DNA, the CDR3 is TGCAGCGTGGGACAGGGAAGCTCCTACGAGCAGTACTTC.

The genes are TRBV27 and TRBJ1-5; 8 bases are a match to TRBD1. The J segment lost 2 bases and the V segment lost 5 bases, leaving 17 bases of the junction unmatched. Germline V CDR1 and CDR2: MNHEY, SMNVEV (reference sequence). The CDR3 contains 19 residues. CDR3 in amino acids: CASSPWYRGGIVGNQPQHF. For the CDR3, the DNA is TGTGCCAGCAGTCCATGGTACAGGGGGGGAATCGTCGGCAATCAGCCCCAGCATTTT.

The V and J genes are TRBV2 and TRBJ2-1; no reliable D call. CDR3 length: 14 amino acids. Germline loops: CDR1 SNHLY, CDR2 FYNNEI. Trimming took 3 bases from V and 0 from J, leaving 6 bases between them. In nucleotides, the CDR3 is TGTGCCAGCAGTGACTACAGCTCCTACAATGAGCAGTTCTTC. Translated, it gives CASSDYSSYNEQFF.

The CDR3 DNA follows: TGCGCCAGCAGCCAAGGCATTGGCGGCGGAACACATGGCTACACCTTC. This sequence encodes CASSQGIGGGTHGYTF. V usage is TRBV4-3 and J usage is TRBJ1-2; D is unclear. CDR1 LGHNA and CDR2 YSLEER come from the germline V gene. CDR3 length equals 16 residues. V dropped 1 base and J dropped 6 bases, with 18 bases sitting between them.

About this clone: The junction and the germline gene differ at one end; a read error may be behind it. The chain carries TRBV19 and TRBJ1-1, with 11 bases matching TRBD1. Germline V gives CDR1 LNHDA, CDR2 SQIVND (reference sequence). This CDR3 comprises 16 residues. The CDR3 DNA is TGTGCCAGTAGTTTCGGGACAGGGGGTTTGAATACTGAAGCTTTCTTT. Protein sequence: CASSFGTGGLNTEAFF.

This clone was counted once. V and J are TRBV6-2 or TRBV6-3 and TRBJ1-2; perhaps TRBD1 as D (5 bases). The ends were cut back, 6 bases at V and 8 bases at J, with 25 bases in the middle. The V gene's germline CDR1 is MNHEY and CDR2 SVGEGT. The CDR3 spans 16 residues. The CDR3 region has the DNA TGTGCCAGCAGCCAGTTCGGACCGGAATATCAGGGAGGCTACACCTTC. This sequence encodes CASSQFGPEYQGGYTF.